This TCR beta chain comes out of a study of OX40 agonist ivuxolimab in advanced cancers. With baseline, cycle 4 day 1, and cycle 7 day 1 as timepoints, blood was sampled. Data came from immunoSEQ multiplex PCR; TCRdb stores just in-frame clones and leaves some out. The sample gives approximately 57,000 clones, over 80% of which show up once; approximately 3.8% is in the top ten. The CDR3 consists of 14 residues. Trimming took 7 bases from V and 7 from J, leaving 19 bases between them. Germline values: CDR1 MDHEN, CDR2 SYDVKM. The material was CD4+ or CD8+ T cells sorted from blood, obtained in a trial of the OX40 agonist ivuxolimab. The TCR comes from an adult with an advanced solid tumor such as melanoma, head and neck, liver or kidney cancer. V gene TRBV28 combines with J gene TRBJ1-2; weak D call: TRBD1 (6 bases). CDR3 protein: CASIKGGKGSGYTF. CDR3 nucleotides: TGTGCCAGCATCAAAGGGGGAAAAGGTTCTGGCTACACCTTC.